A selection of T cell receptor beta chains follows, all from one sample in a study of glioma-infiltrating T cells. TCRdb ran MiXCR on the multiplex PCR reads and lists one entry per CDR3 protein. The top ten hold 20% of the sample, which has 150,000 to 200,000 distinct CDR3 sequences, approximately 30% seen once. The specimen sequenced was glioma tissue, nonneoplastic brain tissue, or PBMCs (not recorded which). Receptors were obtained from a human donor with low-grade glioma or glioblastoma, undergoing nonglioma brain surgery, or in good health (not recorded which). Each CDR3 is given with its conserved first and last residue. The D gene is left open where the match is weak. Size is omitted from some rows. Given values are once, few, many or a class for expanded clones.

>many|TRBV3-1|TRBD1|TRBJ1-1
TGTGCCAGCAGTCTGGACAGGGAGGACACTGAAGCTTTCTTT
CASSLDREDTEAFF
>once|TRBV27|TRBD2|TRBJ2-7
TGTGCCAGCAGTTTACATGAGGGAGGGCCTGCCAATGAGCAGTACTTC
CASSLHEGGPANEQYF
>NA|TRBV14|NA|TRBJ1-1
TGTGCCAGCAGCGTAGACCGGGACAACCGTTTAAACACTGAAGCTCTCTTT
CASSVDRDNRLNTEALF
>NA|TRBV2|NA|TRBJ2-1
TGTGCCAGCAGTTTTGAGCGGAACCCCTACAATGAGCAGTTCTTC
CASSFERNPYNEQFF
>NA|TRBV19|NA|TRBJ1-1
TGTGCCAGTCTCAGGGGTGGAAACACTGAAGCTTTCTTT
CASLRGGNTEAFF
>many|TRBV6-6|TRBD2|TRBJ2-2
TGTGCCAGCAGTTACTCGGGGTCGGGGGGGTACACCGGGGAGCTGTTTTTT
CASSYSGSGGYTGELFF
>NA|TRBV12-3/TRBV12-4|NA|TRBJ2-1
TGTGCCAGTCGGCCGGGAGTACCCGCCGGAGAGCAGTTCTTC
CASRPGVPAGEQFF
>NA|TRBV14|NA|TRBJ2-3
TGTACCAGCAGCCAAGATTCCAGGGCTGGAGATACGCAGTATTTT
CTSSQDSRAGDTQYF
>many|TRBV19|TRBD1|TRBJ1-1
TGTGCCGGGGGGCTCGGACAGGGCACTGAAGCTTTCTTT
CAGGLGQGTEAFF
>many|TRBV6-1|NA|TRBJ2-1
TGTGCCAGCAGTTTAGCGTTTGAGCAGTTCTTC
CASSLAFEQFF